Listed here are 15 T cell receptor beta chains from one sample, sequenced in a study of Graves' ophthalmopathy and Graves' hyperthyroidism. Using RNA transcripts, the TCR beta CDR3 regions were amplified. After a first-round RT-PCR with HTBI primers, a second-round multiplex PCR was run. Via MiXCR, TCRdb re-called the multiplex PCR reads, giving one row per CDR3 protein. The sample has hundreds of thousands of distinct CDR3 sequences; 20% to 25% are singletons. Sequenced material: peripheral blood. The receptors come from a woman aged 18-29 years with stable Graves' hyperthyroidism. Some clones in this sample may be carry-over from other donors' samples.

This chain links TRBV15 with TRBJ2-7; maybe TRBD1 (6 bases). From germline, CDR1 is LNHNV and CDR2 YYDKDF (reference sequence). The CDR3 extends over 14 amino acids. V dropped 10 bases and J dropped 0 bases, with 16 bases sitting between them. CDR3 in amino acids: CARSPGTSSYEQYF. The CDR3 DNA sequence: TGTGCCAGAAGCCCCGGGACAAGCTCCTACGAGCAGTACTTC.

This clonotype was seen ten or more times. The chain uses TRBV5-1 and TRBJ1-1; 7 bases agree with TRBD1. V dropped 0 bases and J dropped 4; count of bases not matched to a gene: 6. The CDR3 runs 15 residues. Germline assignment: CDR1 SGHRS and CDR2 YFSETQ. CDR3 sequence: CASSLDRGVGTEAFF. The CDR3 region has the DNA TGCGCCAGCAGCTTGGACAGGGGAGTTGGCACTGAAGCTTTCTTT.

This clonotype was counted many times. The chain couples TRBV20-1 to TRBJ2-4; the D gene is possibly TRBD1 (6 bases). Germline V gene sequence: CDR1 DFQATT, CDR2 SNEGSKA (reference sequence). With 3 bases removed from V and 9 bases from J, the gap between germline ends came to 15 bases. The CDR3 totals 13 residues. As DNA, the CDR3 is TGCAGTGCTAGGGTCTTGGAAGGGGGCATTCAGTACTTC. Its protein product is CSARVLEGGIQYF.

This clonotype was seen more than once but under ten times. The chain employs TRBV20-1 and TRBJ2-5; 10 nucleotides match TRBD2. There are 15 residues in the CDR3. V dropped 1 base and J dropped 3; count of bases not matched to a gene: 5. CDR1 is DFQATT, CDR2 SNEGSKA, per germline (reference sequence). The CDR3 region has the DNA TGCAGTGCTAGAGTTTCTAGCGGGGGCAAAGAGACCCAGTACTTC. This gives the protein CSARVSSGGKETQYF.

This clonotype was counted many times. The chain carries TRBV28 and TRBJ2-4; the match to TRBD2 covers 8 bases. The germline V gene encodes CDR1 MDHEN and CDR2 SYDVKM. The CDR3 is 17 residues long. The V gene end was trimmed by 5 bases and the J gene end by 2 bases; junction bases not matched to a gene: 11. The CDR3 spells CASSPRGGRGTKNIQYF. The DNA for the CDR3 is TGTGCCAGCAGTCCCCGGGGGGGGCGGGGGACCAAAAACATTCAGTACTTC.

This clonotype was observed a few times. The chain uses TRBV11-2 and TRBJ1-5; no definite D call. The CDR3 has 13 residues. V gave up 5 bases and J gave up 6 bases, with 11 bases separating them. Per the germline V gene, CDR1 is SGHAT and CDR2 is FQNNGV. The CDR3, as DNA: TGTGCCAGCAGCCCCGTGGTGGGTCAGCCCCAGCATTTT. Translation gives CASSPVVGQPQHF. The full variable domain, with the rest looked up from reference TRBV11-2 and TRBJ1-5, is EAGVAQSPRYKIIEKRQSVAFWCNPISGHATLYWYQQILGQGPKLLIQFQNNGVVDDSQLPKDRFSAERLKGVDSTLKIQPAKLEDSAVYLCASSPVVGQPQHFGDGTRLSIL.

The chain has TRBV12-3 or TRBV12-4 and TRBJ1-2, with D perhaps matching TRBD1 (6 bases). V was shortened by 6 bases and J by 4 bases, with 12 bases between the two germline ends. This CDR3 is 13 amino acids long. The chain's CDR3 is CASSIGQIYGYTF. DNA for the CDR3: TGTGCCAGCAGCATCGGACAGATCTATGGCTACACCTTC.

The V gene is TRBV29-1, the J gene TRBJ2-4; D is perhaps TRBD2 (6 bases). V lost 7 bases, J lost 13 bases, and 20 bases lay in between. Germline-derived CDR1 and CDR2 are SQVTM and ANQGSEA. The CDR3 has 12 amino acids. CDR3 bases: TGCAGCGGCGGACTCTTTGGGGAGGCCCAGTACTTC. It translates to CSGGLFGEAQYF.

This clonotype was found many times. The V and J genes are TRBV12-3 or TRBV12-4 and TRBJ2-4; TRBD1 is a possible D gene (5 bases). The CDR3 loop spans 15 amino acids. Trimming removed 7 bases from V and 3 bases from J, with 16 bases in between. CDR3 protein: CASTFTGVGKNIQYF. For the CDR3, the DNA is TGTGCCAGCACCTTCACAGGTGTCGGCAAAAACATTCAGTACTTC.

In its sample, this clonotype was seen many times. The CDR3 reads CSASHRPEAYGYTF. In DNA form, the CDR3 reads TGCAGTGCTTCCCACAGGCCAGAGGCCTATGGCTACACCTTC. J is TRBJ1-2 and V is TRBV20-1, with D tentatively TRBD1 (5 bases). This CDR3 comprises 14 residues. Germline V lookup: CDR1 DFQATT, CDR2 SNEGSKA (reference sequence). Trimming removed 5 bases from V and 4 bases from J, with 17 bases in between.

This clonotype was recorded at least ten times. J is TRBJ2-5 and V is TRBV20-1; 7 nucleotides agree with TRBD2. V gave up 4 bases and J gave up 2 bases; unmatched junction bases: 10. Germline V gene data show CDR1 as DFQATT and CDR2 as SNEGSKA (reference sequence). The CDR3 loop spans 15 amino acids. The chain's CDR3 is CSANPSSGPQETQYF. The CDR3 coding sequence is TGCAGTGCTAACCCTTCTAGCGGACCTCAAGAGACCCAGTACTTC.

Many counts were recorded for this clonotype. The rearrangement joins TRBV12-3 or TRBV12-4 to TRBJ1-1; weak D call: TRBD1 (5 bases). The CDR3 runs to 13 residues. V was trimmed by 9 bases and J by 5 bases, leaving 16 bases between them. Here the CDR3 reads CASKGGGGTEAFF. The DNA for the CDR3 is TGTGCCAGTAAGGGTGGGGGAGGAACTGAAGCTTTCTTT.

V gene TRBV7-2 combines with J gene TRBJ1-3, with 9 nucleotides matching TRBD1. The V gene's germline CDR1 is SGHTA and CDR2 FQGNSA. With 5 bases clipped from V and 2 bases from J, the junction kept 4 bases outside the gene matches. This CDR3 is 15 amino acids long. DNA of the CDR3: TGTGCCAGCAGCAGACAGGGGGGGACTGGAAACACCATATATTTT. It is translated as CASSRQGGTGNTIYF. The full variable domain, in which reference TRBV7-2 and TRBJ1-3 provide the parts outside the CDR3, is GAGVSQSPSNKVTEKGKDVELRCDPISGHTALYWYRQSLGQGLEFLIYFQGNSAPDKSGLPSDRFSAERTGGSVSTLTIQRTQQEDSAVYLCASSRQGGTGNTIYFGEGSWLTVV.

The chain is built from TRBV7-2 and TRBJ1-6; the D gene is possibly TRBD1 (6 bases). Germline V gives CDR1 SGHTA, CDR2 FQGNSA. Trimming took off 5 bases at V and 7 bases at J, with 15 bases between the two ends. The CDR3 loop spans 15 amino acids. The CDR3 is CASSLNRDSNSPLHF. In nucleotides, the CDR3 is TGTGCCAGCAGCCTAAACAGGGATTCCAATTCACCCCTCCACTTT.

This clonotype was recorded at least ten times. The chain combines TRBV20-1 with TRBJ2-2; D unresolved. Germline CDR1 reads DFQATT; CDR2 reads SNEGSKA (reference sequence). V was clipped by 1 base and J by 5 bases, with 5 bases between them. CDR3 length: 12 amino acids. The CDR3 reads CSARVLTGELFF. The CDR3 coding sequence is TGCAGTGCTAGAGTGCTAACCGGGGAGCTGTTTTTT.